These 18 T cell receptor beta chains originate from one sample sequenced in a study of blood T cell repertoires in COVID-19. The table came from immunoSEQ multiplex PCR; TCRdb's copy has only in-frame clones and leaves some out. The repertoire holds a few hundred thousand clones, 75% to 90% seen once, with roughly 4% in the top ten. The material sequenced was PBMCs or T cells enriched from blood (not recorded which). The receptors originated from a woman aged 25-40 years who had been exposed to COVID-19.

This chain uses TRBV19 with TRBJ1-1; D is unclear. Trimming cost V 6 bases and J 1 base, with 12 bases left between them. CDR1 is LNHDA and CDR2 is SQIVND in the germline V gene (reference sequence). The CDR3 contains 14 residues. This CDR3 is CASSPFGGNTEAFF. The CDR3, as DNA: TGTGCCAGTAGCCCCTTTGGAGGGAACACTGAAGCTTTCTTT.

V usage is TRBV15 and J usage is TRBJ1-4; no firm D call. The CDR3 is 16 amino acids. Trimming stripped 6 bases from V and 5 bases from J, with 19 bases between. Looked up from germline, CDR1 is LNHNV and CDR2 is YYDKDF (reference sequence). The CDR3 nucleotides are TGTGCCACCAGAGACCCTGGGCGGGTGATAAATGAAAAACTGTTTTTT. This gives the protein CATRDPGRVINEKLFF.

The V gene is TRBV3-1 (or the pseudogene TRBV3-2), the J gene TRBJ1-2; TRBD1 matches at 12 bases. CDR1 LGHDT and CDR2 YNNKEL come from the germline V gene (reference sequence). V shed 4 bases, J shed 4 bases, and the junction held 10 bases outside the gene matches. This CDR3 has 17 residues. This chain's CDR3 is CASSPPSGTGGTYGYTF. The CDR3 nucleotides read TGTGCCAGCAGCCCCCCTTCCGGGACAGGGGGCACCTATGGCTACACCTTC.

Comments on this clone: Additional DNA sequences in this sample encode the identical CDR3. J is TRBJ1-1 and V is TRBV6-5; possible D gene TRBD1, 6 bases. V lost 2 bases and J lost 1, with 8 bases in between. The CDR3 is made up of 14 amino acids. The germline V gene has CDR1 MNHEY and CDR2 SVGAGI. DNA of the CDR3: TGTGCCAGCAGTTACGTAGGGGGGAACACTGAAGCTTTCTTT. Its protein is CASSYVGGNTEAFF.

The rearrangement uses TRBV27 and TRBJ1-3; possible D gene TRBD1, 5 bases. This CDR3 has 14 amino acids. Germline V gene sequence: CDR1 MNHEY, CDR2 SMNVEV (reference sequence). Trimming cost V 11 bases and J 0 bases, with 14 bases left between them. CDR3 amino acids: CARYRQFSGNTIYF. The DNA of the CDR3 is TGTGCCCGATATAGACAGTTCTCTGGAAACACCATATATTTT.

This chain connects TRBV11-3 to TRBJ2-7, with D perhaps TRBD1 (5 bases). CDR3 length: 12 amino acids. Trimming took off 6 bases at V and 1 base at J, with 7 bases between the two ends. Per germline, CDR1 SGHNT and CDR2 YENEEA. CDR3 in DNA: TGTGCCAGCAGGGACAAGTCCTACGAGCAGTACTTC. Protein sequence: CASRDKSYEQYF. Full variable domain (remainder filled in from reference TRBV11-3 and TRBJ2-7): EAGVVQSPRYKIIEKKQPVAFWCNPISGHNTLYWYLQNLGQGPELLIRYENEEAVDDSQLPKDRFSAERLKGVDSTLKIQPAELGDSAVYLCASRDKSYEQYFGPGTRLTVT.

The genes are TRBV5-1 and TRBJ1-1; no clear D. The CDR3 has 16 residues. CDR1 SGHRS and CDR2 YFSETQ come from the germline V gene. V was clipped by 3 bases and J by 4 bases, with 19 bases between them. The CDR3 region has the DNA TGCGCCAGCAGCTCGGGAGAATCGAGGGCGGGCACTGAAGCTTTCTTT. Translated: CASSSGESRAGTEAFF.

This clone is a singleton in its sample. Here the CDR3 reads CATDRDSYEQYF. The CDR3 region has the DNA TGTGCCACCGACAGGGACTCCTACGAGCAGTACTTC. The rearrangement uses TRBV24-1 and TRBJ2-7; 7 bases line up with TRBD1. With 9 bases clipped from V and 0 bases from J, the junction kept 1 base outside the gene matches. Germline-derived CDR1 and CDR2 are KGHDR and SFDVKD. The CDR3 has 12 amino acids.

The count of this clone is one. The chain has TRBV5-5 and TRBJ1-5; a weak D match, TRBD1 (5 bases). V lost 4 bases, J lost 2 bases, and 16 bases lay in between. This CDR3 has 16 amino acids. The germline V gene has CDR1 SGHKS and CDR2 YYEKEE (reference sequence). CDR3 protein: CASSRDMVGGNQPQHF. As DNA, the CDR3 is TGTGCCAGCAGCCGTGACATGGTAGGGGGCAATCAGCCCCAGCATTTT. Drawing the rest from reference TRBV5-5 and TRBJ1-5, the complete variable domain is DAGVTQSPTHLIKTRGQQVTLRCSPISGHKSVSWYQQVLGQGPQFIFQYYEKEERGRGNFPDRFSARQFPNYSSELNVNALLLGDSALYLCASSRDMVGGNQPQHFGDGTRLSIL.

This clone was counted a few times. The CDR3 protein is CASSADPFGTGKGYTF. CDR3 in DNA: TGTGCCAGCAGCGCAGACCCCTTCGGGACAGGGAAAGGCTACACCTTC. The chain carries TRBV9 and TRBJ1-2; 9 bases align to TRBD1. J lost 8 bases, V lost 3 bases, and 14 bases had no gene match. CDR3 length equals 16 residues. The germline gives CDR1 SGDLS, CDR2 YYNGEE.

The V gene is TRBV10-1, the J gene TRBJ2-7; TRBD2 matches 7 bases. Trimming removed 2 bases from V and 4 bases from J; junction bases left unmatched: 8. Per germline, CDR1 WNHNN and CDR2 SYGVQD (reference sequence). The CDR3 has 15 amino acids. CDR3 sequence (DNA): TGCGCCAGCAGTGAGATGGCAGCGGGGCCGTACGAGCAGTACTTC. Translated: CASSEMAAGPYEQYF.

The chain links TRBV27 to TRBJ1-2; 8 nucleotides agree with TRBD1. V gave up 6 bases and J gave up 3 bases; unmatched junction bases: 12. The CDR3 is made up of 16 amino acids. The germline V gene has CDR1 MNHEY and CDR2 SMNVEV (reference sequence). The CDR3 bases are TGTGCCAGCAGCCGGACAGGGCCCCCGTGGCACTATGGCTACACCTTC. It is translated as CASSRTGPPWHYGYTF.

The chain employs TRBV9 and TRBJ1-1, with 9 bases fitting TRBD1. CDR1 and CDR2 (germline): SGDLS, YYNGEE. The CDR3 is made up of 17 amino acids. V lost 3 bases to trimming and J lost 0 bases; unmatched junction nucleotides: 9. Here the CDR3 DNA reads TGTGCCAGCAGCGCACCGGGACAGGGAGCGCTGAACACTGAAGCTTTCTTT. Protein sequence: CASSAPGQGALNTEAFF.

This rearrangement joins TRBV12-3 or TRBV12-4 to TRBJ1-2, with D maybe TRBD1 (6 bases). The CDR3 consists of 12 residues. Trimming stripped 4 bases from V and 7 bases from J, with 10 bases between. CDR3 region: CASSSQGTGYTF. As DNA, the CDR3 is TGTGCCAGCAGTTCCCAGGGGACTGGCTACACCTTC.

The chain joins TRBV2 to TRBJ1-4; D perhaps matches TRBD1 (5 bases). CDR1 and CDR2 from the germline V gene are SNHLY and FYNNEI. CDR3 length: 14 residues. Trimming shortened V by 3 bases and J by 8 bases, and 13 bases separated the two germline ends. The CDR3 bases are TGTGCCAGCAGTGAGGTCCCCGGGGGGGAAAAACTGTTTTTT. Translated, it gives CASSEVPGGEKLFF.

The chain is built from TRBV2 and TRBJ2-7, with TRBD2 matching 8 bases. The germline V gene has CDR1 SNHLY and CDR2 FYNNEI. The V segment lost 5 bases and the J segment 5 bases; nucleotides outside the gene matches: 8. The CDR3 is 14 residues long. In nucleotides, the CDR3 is TGTGCCAGCAGTCTAGCGGGCGCCAGGGACGAGCAGTACTTC. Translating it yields CASSLAGARDEQYF.

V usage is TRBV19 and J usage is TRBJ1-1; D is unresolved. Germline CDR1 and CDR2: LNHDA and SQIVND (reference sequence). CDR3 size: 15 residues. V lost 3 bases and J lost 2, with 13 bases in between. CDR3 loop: CASSIGSAGNTEAFF. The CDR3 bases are TGTGCCAGTAGTATTGGCTCGGCAGGCAACACTGAAGCTTTCTTT.

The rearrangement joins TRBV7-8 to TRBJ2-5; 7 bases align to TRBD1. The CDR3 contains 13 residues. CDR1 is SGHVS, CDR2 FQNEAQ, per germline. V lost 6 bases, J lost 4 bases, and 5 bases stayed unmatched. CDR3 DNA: TGTGCCAGCAGAGGGGACAGTCGAGAGACCCAGTACTTC. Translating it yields CASRGDSRETQYF.